The rows below give T cell receptor beta chains drawn from one sample of a study of blood T cell repertoires in COVID-19. Assay used: immunoSEQ multiplex PCR; TCRdb lists only in-frame clones, some missing. This sample has a few hundred thousand clones, with 70% to 90% found just once. The sample taken for sequencing was peripheral blood. The receptors shown here come from a woman aged 50 to 65 with COVID-19, enrolled during active disease. Each CDR3 is given with its conserved first and last residue. The order of the fields is J gene, D gene, V gene, clone size, CDR3 DNA, CDR3 protein. The D gene is left open where the match is weak. The size of a clone is reported for some rows only, either as once, few or many, or as a class for expanded clones.

J: TRBJ2-7; D: NA; V: TRBV7-8; size: NA; DNA: TGTGCCAGCAGCCCAGATTACGAGCAGTACTTC; CDR3: CASSPDYEQYF
J: TRBJ1-2; D: TRBD1; V: TRBV6-5; size: few; DNA: TGTGCCAGCAGTTACCAGGGACAGGGAGGCTATGGCTACACCTTC; CDR3: CASSYQGQGGYGYTF
J: TRBJ1-3; D: NA; V: TRBV30; size: NA; DNA: TGTGCCTGGAGTCCACTCTCTGGAAACACCATATATTTT; CDR3: CAWSPLSGNTIYF
J: TRBJ2-1; D: NA; V: TRBV4-1; size: NA; DNA: TGCGCCAGCAGCCAAGGACTCCGTGGCGAGCAGTTCTTC; CDR3: CASSQGLRGEQFF
J: TRBJ2-3; D: TRBD2; V: TRBV6-4; size: NA; DNA: TGTGCCAGCAGTGACTCAGGCGGGGGAACAGATACGCAGTATTTT; CDR3: CASSDSGGGTDTQYF
J: TRBJ2-5; D: NA; V: TRBV20-1; size: NA; DNA: TGCAGTGCTAAGGAGGGGACCCAGTACTTC; CDR3: CSAKEGTQYF
J: TRBJ2-3; D: TRBD2; V: TRBV6-4; size: NA; DNA: TGTGCCAGCAGTGAACGCGAGCGGGGGGGCACAGATACGCAGTATTTT; CDR3: CASSERERGGTDTQYF
J: TRBJ2-1; D: NA; V: TRBV5-1; size: NA; DNA: TGCGCCAGCAGCGAAACAGCTTTTCCGGGGAATGAGCAGTTCTTC; CDR3: CASSETAFPGNEQFF
J: TRBJ1-1; D: NA; V: TRBV25-1; size: NA; DNA: TGTGCCAGCAGCCGGGAAGGGACTGAAGCTTTCTTT; CDR3: CASSREGTEAFF
J: TRBJ2-6; D: NA; V: TRBV5-4; size: NA; DNA: TGTGCCAGCAGCGAGAGCTCTGGGGCCAACGTCCTGACTTTC; CDR3: CASSESSGANVLTF
J: TRBJ1-1; D: NA; V: TRBV27; size: NA; DNA: TGTGCCAGCAGTCCGCGAAGAAGGGGTAAGAACACTGAAGCTTTCTTT; CDR3: CASSPRRRGKNTEAFF
J: TRBJ1-2; D: NA; V: TRBV6-5; size: NA; DNA: TGTGCCGGTAACCAGGGCAGGTCCACTGGTGGCTACACCTTC; CDR3: CAGNQGRSTGGYTF
J: TRBJ1-3; D: TRBD1; V: TRBV14; size: NA; DNA: TGTGCCAGCAGCCCCCCACGGGAGGACAGGGGGCTACCCAACTCTGGAAACACCATATATTTT; CDR3: CASSPPREDRGLPNSGNTIYF
J: TRBJ2-3; D: NA; V: TRBV5-1; size: NA; DNA: TGCGCCAGTGGTATCTTGTTTCGACCCACTATTTCAGATACGCAGTATTTT; CDR3: CASGILFRPTISDTQYF
J: TRBJ2-1; D: TRBD2; V: TRBV5-1; size: NA; DNA: TGCGCCAGCAGCGCCGAAGCGGGGTACGGCTCCTACAATGAGCAGTTCTTC; CDR3: CASSAEAGYGSYNEQFF
J: TRBJ2-2; D: NA; V: TRBV7-2; size: NA; DNA: TGTGCCAGCAGAAGGGGGTTCACCGGGGAGCTGTTTTTT; CDR3: CASRRGFTGELFF
J: TRBJ1-1; D: TRBD1; V: TRBV5-1; size: NA; DNA: TGCGCCAGCAGCTTGGCCACCAGGGGGCTAGGTGAAGCTTTCTTT; CDR3: CASSLATRGLGEAFF
J: TRBJ2-3; D: TRBD2; V: TRBV5-5; size: NA; DNA: TGTGCCAGCAGCCCGGGTGGGGGGGCAGATACGCAGTATTTT; CDR3: CASSPGGGADTQYF
J: TRBJ2-4; D: TRBD1; V: TRBV3-1/TRBV3-2; size: NA; DNA: TGTGCCAGCAGCATCCCGGGACAGAAAAACATTCAGTACTTC; CDR3: CASSIPGQKNIQYF
J: TRBJ2-5; D: TRBD2; V: TRBV27; size: NA; DNA: TGTGCCAGCAGGTGGACTAGCGGGGGGGCCGGGGAGACCCAGTACTTC; CDR3: CASRWTSGGAGETQYF
J: TRBJ1-5; D: NA; V: TRBV3-1/TRBV3-2; size: once; DNA: TGTGCCAGCAGCCGGGGCCTCGAGCAGCCCCAGCATTTT; CDR3: CASSRGLEQPQHF
J: TRBJ2-7; D: NA; V: TRBV7-6; size: NA; DNA: TGTGCCAGCAGCTTAGGGGCCGGCATTACCACAGAGCAGTACTTC; CDR3: CASSLGAGITTEQYF
J: TRBJ1-4; D: NA; V: TRBV19; size: NA; DNA: TGTGCCAGTGGAAACAGGGAGGGGAATGAAAAACTGTTTTTT; CDR3: CASGNREGNEKLFF
J: TRBJ1-6; D: NA; V: TRBV6-1; size: once; DNA: TGTGCCAGCAGTGAAACGGGGTACCATAATTCACCCCTCCACTTT; CDR3: CASSETGYHNSPLHF
J: TRBJ1-6; D: NA; V: TRBV3-1/TRBV3-2; size: few; DNA: TGTGCCAGCAGCCAAGCCTATGACAGCTCCTATAATTCACCCCTCCACTTT; CDR3: CASSQAYDSSYNSPLHF
J: TRBJ2-6; D: NA; V: TRBV6-5; size: NA; DNA: TGTGCCAGCAGTTCGGACAGAACCTCTGGGGCCAACGTCCTGACTTTC; CDR3: CASSSDRTSGANVLTF
J: TRBJ2-7; D: TRBD1; V: TRBV5-4; size: NA; DNA: TGTGCCAGCAGCAGACAGGGGGCCAGGTACGAGCAGTACTTC; CDR3: CASSRQGARYEQYF
J: TRBJ2-7; D: NA; V: TRBV6-2/TRBV6-3; size: NA; DNA: TGTGCCAGCAGTCAACCCCCCAGGGACGAGCAGTACTTC; CDR3: CASSQPPRDEQYF
J: TRBJ1-4; D: TRBD1; V: TRBV5-1; size: NA; DNA: TGCGCCAGCAGCTTGGGACAGGGGAGTAATGAAAAACTGTTTTTT; CDR3: CASSLGQGSNEKLFF
J: TRBJ2-7; D: TRBD1; V: TRBV6-5; size: once; DNA: TGTGCCAGCAGTTATACCCGGGACAGGGTCCACGAGCAGTACTTC; CDR3: CASSYTRDRVHEQYF
J: TRBJ1-1; D: NA; V: TRBV1; size: once; DNA: TGCACCAGCAGCCAACGACAGAACACTGAAGCTTTCTTT; CDR3: CTSSQRQNTEAFF
J: TRBJ1-2; D: TRBD1; V: TRBV2; size: NA; DNA: TGTGCCAGCAGTTATCAGGGGGGCTATGGCTACACCTTC; CDR3: CASSYQGGYGYTF
J: TRBJ1-1; D: TRBD1; V: TRBV11-1; size: NA; DNA: TGTGCCAGCAGCTCCCGACAGGGGGTGAACACTGAAGCTTTCTTT; CDR3: CASSSRQGVNTEAFF
J: TRBJ2-2; D: TRBD2; V: TRBV13; size: NA; DNA: TGTGCCAGCAGCTCCCCCGGGACTAGCGGGGACAACACCGGGGAGCTGTTTTTT; CDR3: CASSSPGTSGDNTGELFF
J: TRBJ1-1; D: TRBD1; V: TRBV3-1/TRBV3-2; size: NA; DNA: TGTGCCAGCAGCCAAGCGGCAGGGGGAAGCACTGAAGCTTTCTTT; CDR3: CASSQAAGGSTEAFF
J: TRBJ1-2; D: NA; V: TRBV7-9; size: NA; DNA: TGTGCCAGCACCCCCGGGACTGTCAACGAAAAATGGGGGTTAGATGGCTACACCTTC; CDR3: CASTPGTVNEKWGLDGYTF
J: TRBJ2-1; D: TRBD2; V: TRBV11-3; size: NA; DNA: TGTGCCAGCAGCTTAGGACTTAGCGGGGGGGCTTACCATGAGCAGTTCTTC; CDR3: CASSLGLSGGAYHEQFF
J: TRBJ2-1; D: NA; V: TRBV9; size: NA; DNA: TGTGCCAGCAGCGAGGCACGAAGTAGCGATGAGCAGTTCTTC; CDR3: CASSEARSSDEQFF